The T cell receptor (beta chain) under discussion was sequenced for a study of cytomegalovirus exposure and HLA in healthy donors. As concerns this clone: What it recognizes is unknown.

Use of 60 Vbeta and 13 Jbeta primers characterized the PCR. Some clones are missing from TCRdb's copy, which holds only in-frame ones; the method was immunoSEQ multiplex PCR. The sample totals about 150,000 clones. Notes on the study in general: Later genetic work tied a missense DCLRE1C variant to beta-chain V and J trimming.

V was pared by 0 bases and J by 6 bases, with 9 bases of the junction left unmatched. The V gene's germline CDR1 is SGHDN and CDR2 FVKESK. The CDR3 loop spans 17 amino acids. The rearrangement links TRBV14 to TRBJ1-5, with TRBD1 matching 9 bases. This TCR derives from a woman in her forties or fifties in good health and CMV-seronegative. The specimen sequenced was PBMCs. CDR3 DNA sequence: TGTGCCAGCAGCCAAGATCAGGACAGGGGAGGGGGTCAGCCCCAGCATTTT. Translated, it gives CASSQDQDRGGGQPQHF. The full variable domain, its missing parts supplied by reference TRBV14 and TRBJ1-5, is EAGVTQFPSHSVIEKGQTVTLRCDPISGHDNLYWYRRVMGKEIKFLLHFVKESKQDESGMPNNRFLAERTGGTYSTLKVQPAELEDSGVYFCASSQDQDRGGGQPQHFGDGTRLSIL.